This entry concerns a single T cell receptor (beta chain). The protocol was immunoSEQ multiplex PCR, while the TCRdb copy is restricted to in-frame clones and leaves out a portion. The sample carries about 39,000 clones, about 88% recorded once. With 0 bases removed from V and 2 bases from J, the gap between germline ends came to 10 bases. Per germline, CDR1 MNHEY and CDR2 SVGAGI. The CDR3 totals 15 residues. The sample is drawn from a study of blood T cell repertoires in COVID-19. About the study: Samples of COVID-19 (acute and convalescent) were obtained from the United States, Italy and Spain.

Material: peripheral blood. This clonotype originated in a human donor in a cohort sampled during active COVID-19. The rearrangement uses TRBV6-5 and TRBJ1-2, with D unclear. This CDR3 reads CASSYSARRNYGYTF. The CDR3 region has the DNA TGTGCCAGCAGTTACTCTGCCAGGCGCAACTATGGCTACACCTTC.